The clone carrying this T cell receptor (beta chain) was seen just once. Its antigen is unknown. This sample is part of a study of PD-1 blockade in classical Hodgkin lymphoma. There was relapse after autologous stem cell transplantation in every patient, and there was variation in brentuximab vedotin exposure. The repertoire was sequenced with immunoSEQ multiplex PCR; TCRdb's copy has only in-frame clones and lacks some. The sample shows 29,000 or so clones, 70% to 75% of them seen only once. V lost 3 bases and J 7 bases, leaving 10 bases between the germline ends. This CDR3 region has 13 residues. In germline, CDR1 is LGHNA, CDR2 YNFKEQ. General study results and limits: Exclusion covered patients beginning nivolumab under 1 year post-ASCT.

The source was peripheral blood mononuclear cells (PBMCs), collected before the second cycle of nivolumab. This sequence originates from a human donor with classical Hodgkin lymphoma. The rearrangement links TRBV4-2 to TRBJ2-1, with D perhaps matching TRBD2 (6 bases). The CDR3, as DNA: TGTGCCAGCAGCCACGGGGGAAGGAATGAGCAGTTCTTC. This codes for CASSHGGRNEQFF.